The 19 T cell receptor beta chains below come from one sample, sequenced in a study of blood T cell repertoires in COVID-19. Clones were sequenced by immunoSEQ multiplex PCR, and TCRdb holds only the in-frame ones, with some missing. The sample shows about 240,000 clones, roughly 80% of them seen only once. The sample taken for sequencing was peripheral blood. All receptors derive from an elderly woman with acute or convalescent COVID-19.

The rearrangement uses TRBV7-9 and TRBJ1-3, with a weak D call TRBD1 (5 bases). Germline assignment: CDR1 SEHNR and CDR2 FQNEAQ (reference sequence). This CDR3 spans 16 amino acids. The ends were cut back, 3 bases at V and 0 bases at J, with 12 bases in the middle. CDR3 region: CASSFGGRDSGNTIYF. CDR3 DNA sequence: TGTGCCAGCAGCTTCGGGGGTCGGGACTCTGGAAACACCATATATTTT.

The V gene is TRBV28, the J gene TRBJ1-2; D may be TRBD1 (6 bases). The CDR3 is 13 amino acids. The germline V gene encodes CDR1 MDHEN and CDR2 SYDVKM. The V end lost 6 bases, the J end lost 7 bases, and 15 bases lay between the germline ends. The CDR3: CASSSRQAGGYTF. The CDR3 DNA is TGTGCCAGCAGCTCTAGACAGGCGGGTGGCTACACCTTC.

The genes are TRBV16 and TRBJ1-6; D ambiguous. Deletions cut 4 bases from V and 6 bases from J, with 10 bases between. This CDR3 region has 14 residues. Germline CDR1 reads KGHSY; CDR2 reads FQNENV. The CDR3 spells CASSPWAGNSPLHF. CDR3 DNA sequence: TGTGCCAGCAGCCCCTGGGCAGGTAATTCACCCCTCCACTTT.

The chain uses TRBV5-6 and TRBJ2-3; D is unresolved. CDR1 and CDR2 from the germline V gene are SGHDT and YYEEEE. Trimming cost V 3 bases and J 2 bases, with 7 bases left between them. The CDR3 contains 13 residues. CDR3 sequence (DNA): TGTGCCAGCAGCTCCCAGAACACAGATACGCAGTATTTT. Translation: CASSSQNTDTQYF.

The chain is built from TRBV12-3 or TRBV12-4 and TRBJ1-5, with D perhaps matching TRBD1 (6 bases). V was shortened by 5 bases and J by 6 bases, with 11 bases between the two germline ends. The length of the CDR3 is 13 residues. CDR3 sequence (DNA): TGTGCCAGCAGTAACAGGGCGGGTCAGCCCCAGCATTTT. Protein sequence: CASSNRAGQPQHF.

The genes are TRBV11-1 and TRBJ1-1; TRBD1 matches at 7 bases. Trimming cost V 5 bases and J 9 bases; bases outside gene matches: 9. From germline, CDR1 is SGHAT and CDR2 FQDESV (reference sequence). CDR3 length: 13 amino acids. For the CDR3, the DNA is TGTGCCAGCAGCGCAAGGGGGACAGCTAAAGCTTTCTTT. Its translation: CASSARGTAKAFF.

The chain combines TRBV4-1 with TRBJ2-7, with TRBD2 identical over 10 bases. CDR1 and CDR2 from the germline V gene are MGHRA and YSYEKL. The CDR3 spans 16 residues. V was pared by 4 bases and J by 5 bases, with 11 bases of the junction left unmatched. CDR3 sequence reads: CASSRSGGPSRDEQYF. CDR3 nucleotides: TGCGCCAGCAGCCGTAGCGGGGGGCCCTCCCGGGACGAGCAGTACTTC.

The gene calls are TRBV5-1 and TRBJ2-7; 12 nucleotides line up with TRBD2. CDR1 SGHRS and CDR2 YFSETQ come from the germline V gene. The V gene end was trimmed by 4 bases and the J gene end by 2 bases; junction bases not matched to a gene: 7. There are 16 residues in the CDR3. CDR3 sequence (DNA): TGCGCCAGCAGCATAGCTAGCGGGGGGGAAACCTACGAGCAGTACTTC. Its protein is CASSIASGGETYEQYF. The full variable domain, completed using reference TRBV5-1 and TRBJ2-7, is KAGVTQTPRYLIKTRGQQVTLSCSPISGHRSVSWYQQTPGQGLQFLFEYFSETQRNKGNFPGRFSGRQFSNSRSEMNVSTLELGDSALYLCASSIASGGETYEQYFGPGTRLTVT.

The chain couples TRBV19 to TRBJ2-3; 8 bases line up with TRBD2. Unmatched junction bases numbered 8, after V lost 6 bases and J lost 6 bases. Germline loops: CDR1 LNHDA, CDR2 SQIVND (reference sequence). CDR3 length: 14 residues. For the CDR3, the DNA is TGTGCCAGTAGCCGGACTAGCATTTCGGATACGCAGTATTTT. Translated, it gives CASSRTSISDTQYF.

V usage is TRBV2 and J usage is TRBJ1-3, with 9 bases identical to TRBD1. The CDR3 loop spans 14 amino acids. Germline CDR1 is SNHLY and CDR2 is FYNNEI. Germline trimming cut 6 bases from V and 8 bases from J; bases unmatched to any gene: 8. Written as DNA, the CDR3 is TGTGCCAGCAGACCTGGGACAGGGTTAGACACCATATATTTT. Protein: CASRPGTGLDTIYF.

The rearrangement uses TRBV5-1 and TRBJ1-3; D possibly corresponds to TRBD1 (6 bases). The germline V and J ends were trimmed by 4 bases and 9 bases, with 23 bases remaining between them. Germline CDR1 reads SGHRS; CDR2 reads YFSETQ. CDR3 size: 16 residues. The CDR3: CASSATGANAGGTIYF. The DNA of the CDR3 is TGCGCCAGCAGCGCGACAGGAGCCAACGCCGGCGGCACCATATATTTT.

This chain links TRBV28 with TRBJ1-6; D is uncertain. Germline CDR1 MDHEN, CDR2 SYDVKM. The CDR3 runs to 11 residues. V was cut by 7 bases and J by 14 bases, with 12 bases left in between. The CDR3: CASMTLRALHF. The CDR3 region has the DNA TGTGCCAGCATGACTCTGAGGGCCCTCCACTTT.

With regard to this clone: An end of the junction differs from the germline gene, which may be a read error. The chain has TRBV3-1 (or the pseudogene TRBV3-2) and TRBJ1-4; a weak D match, TRBD1 (6 bases). CDR1 is LGHDT and CDR2 is YNNKEL in the germline V gene (reference sequence). CDR3 length equals 13 residues. Here the CDR3 DNA reads TGTGCCAGCAGCCTAAAGGGGGGGGGCTACAAGGTTTTT. Its protein is CASSLKGGGYKVF.

This clone has more than one count but fewer than ten. The CDR3 sequence: CASSSPLFSTEAFF. The CDR3 bases are TGTGCCAGCAGTTCCCCGCTCTTCAGCACTGAAGCTTTCTTT. The rearrangement uses TRBV6-5 and TRBJ1-1; no reliable D call. Trimming took 4 bases from V and 4 from J, leaving 13 bases between them. CDR3 size: 14 residues. The V gene's germline CDR1 is MNHEY and CDR2 SVGAGI.

V and J are TRBV5-4 and TRBJ2-7, with TRBD1 identical over 9 bases. CDR3 size: 15 residues. Per the germline V gene, CDR1 is SGHNT and CDR2 is YYREEE (reference sequence). V was clipped by 3 bases and J by 1 base; unmatched bases: 5. The CDR3 bases are TGTGCCAGCAGCTCGGGACAGGGTTTATCCTACGAGCAGTACTTC. Translated, it gives CASSSGQGLSYEQYF.

As regards this clone: The same CDR3 arises from other DNA sequences in this sample as well. This chain uses TRBV5-1 with TRBJ1-6; 7 bases are shared with TRBD1. Germline V lookup: CDR1 SGHRS, CDR2 YFSETQ. This CDR3 contains 14 residues. V lost 4 bases, J lost 4 bases, and 2 bases stayed unmatched. This CDR3 is CASSLGQYNSPLHF. CDR3 nucleotides: TGCGCCAGCAGCCTGGGACAGTATAATTCACCCCTCCACTTT. Combining the CDR3 with reference TRBV5-1 and TRBJ1-6 gives the whole variable domain KAGVTQTPRYLIKTRGQQVTLSCSPISGHRSVSWYQQTPGQGLQFLFEYFSETQRNKGNFPGRFSGRQFSNSRSEMNVSTLELGDSALYLCASSLGQYNSPLHFGNGTRLTVT.

DNA for the CDR3: TGTGCCAGCAGTTTGAAAAACGACTATACCTACGAGCAGTACTTC. Translating it yields CASSLKNDYTYEQYF. V is TRBV27 and J is TRBJ2-7; maybe TRBD2 (5 bases). This CDR3 has 15 amino acids. Looked up from germline, CDR1 is MNHEY and CDR2 is SMNVEV (reference sequence). Trimming took 3 bases from V and 2 from J, leaving 14 bases between them.

This rearrangement joins TRBV7-2 to TRBJ2-7; possibly TRBD2 for D (7 bases). Per the germline V gene, CDR1 is SGHTA and CDR2 is FQGNSA. The V end was cut by 8 bases, the J end by 3 bases, with 14 bases between. The CDR3 consists of 13 residues. CDR3: CASSPGGHYEQYF. The DNA for the CDR3 is TGTGCCAGCTCCCCGGGGGGCCACTACGAGCAGTACTTC.

The chain uses TRBV5-6 and TRBJ1-2, with 10 bases identical to TRBD1. Germline V gene sequence: CDR1 SGHDT, CDR2 YYEEEE. The CDR3 is made up of 13 amino acids. V shed 6 bases, J shed 7 bases, and the junction held 6 bases outside the gene matches. The chain's CDR3 is CASNLDRGSGYTF. The CDR3 nucleotides read TGTGCCAGCAACCTGGACAGGGGGTCTGGCTACACCTTC.